This TCR beta chain was documented in a study of blood T cell repertoires in COVID-19. Study overall: COVID-19 samples from acute and convalescent phases originated in the United States, Italy and Spain.

The V end was cut by 3 bases, the J end by 10 bases, with 19 bases between. CDR1 and CDR2 (germline): GTSNPN, SVGIG (reference sequence). There are 15 residues in the CDR3. Using immunoSEQ multiplex PCR, the repertoire was profiled, and TCRdb retains in-frame clones only, with some absent. Of under 200,000 clones in the sample, roughly four fifths are singletons; the top ten hold around 9.9%. The source is a man between 65 and 80 years old with active or convalescent COVID-19. This rearrangement joins TRBV30 to TRBJ1-6; tentatively, D is TRBD1 (6 bases). Material: peripheral blood. The CDR3 region is CAWSPSKGVLSPLHF. For the CDR3, the DNA is TGTGCCTGGAGCCCCAGTAAGGGGGTTCTATCACCCCTCCACTTT.